The rows below give T cell receptor beta chains drawn from one sample of a study of identical twins. TCRdb processed the 5' RACE reads anew with MiXCR; each CDR3 protein has one entry. This repertoire shows about 490,000 distinct CDR3 sequences, approximately 16% found once; its top ten account for more than 0.4%. This sample was shared with a second study, whose subject was yellow fever vaccine responses in identical twins.

Sequenced input: CD4+ T cells sorted from blood. These receptors originate from a woman younger than 35 in good health. Both conserved end residues are part of each CDR3. A D gene is named only where the DNA matches it firmly. The size of a clone is reported for some rows only, either as once, few or many, or as a class for expanded clones.

J,V,size,length,D,DNA,CDR3
TRBJ2-5,TRBV20-1,NA,13,NA,TGCAGTGCTCGTGAGGACTGGAGAGAGACCCAGTACTTC,CSAREDWRETQYF
TRBJ2-3,TRBV24-1,NA,14,NA,TGTGCCACCGGCCTGCCTGGGACCACAGATACGCAGTATTTT,CATGLPGTTDTQYF
TRBJ2-2,TRBV24-1,few,16,NA,TGTGCCACCAGTGATTATTCCCGGGGGGCCACCGGGGAGCTGTTTTTT,CATSDYSRGATGELFF
TRBJ1-2,TRBV12-3/TRBV12-4,NA,14,NA,TGTGCCAGCAGTTTATCCCGCCTTCCTTATGGCTACACCTTC,CASSLSRLPYGYTF
TRBJ1-4,TRBV7-9,few,13,NA,TGTGCCAGCAGCTTTCCGGGGAATGAAAAACTGTTTTTT,CASSFPGNEKLFF
TRBJ2-2,TRBV7-9,few,17,TRBD1,TGTGCCAGCAGCCCCACCTCTGGGACAGTGAACACCGGGGAGCTGTTTTTT,CASSPTSGTVNTGELFF
TRBJ2-7,TRBV28,few,15,NA,TGTGCCAGCAGTCGGGGAGGGGGCGGCCCCAACGAGCAGTACTTC,CASSRGGGGPNEQYF
TRBJ2-5,TRBV7-9,NA,14,TRBD1,TGTGCCAGCAGCTTGACAGGGATTGTGGAGACCCAGTACTTC,CASSLTGIVETQYF
TRBJ2-6,TRBV9,NA,18,NA,TGTGCCAGCAGCGTAGTGGCCAGGGGGGAGTCTGGGGCCAACGTCCTGACTTTC,CASSVVARGESGANVLTF
TRBJ2-1,TRBV6-1,NA,18,TRBD1,TGTGCCAGCAGCGACGACAGGGTTTGGGGTTCGCGTTTCAATGAGCAGTTCTTC,CASSDDRVWGSRFNEQFF
TRBJ2-5,TRBV20-1,NA,13,NA,TGCAGTGCTAGCATCCCAGGCAGAGAGACCCAGTACTTC,CSASIPGRETQYF
TRBJ1-1,TRBV15,NA,12,NA,TGTGCCACCAGCAGGCGGAACACTGAAGCTTTCTTT,CATSRRNTEAFF
TRBJ2-1,TRBV7-6,NA,16,TRBD1,TGTGCCAGCAGCTTAGATTGGGACAGGGGCTACAATGAGCAGTTCTTC,CASSLDWDRGYNEQFF
TRBJ1-1,TRBV6-4,NA,14,TRBD1,TGTGCCAGCAGTGATCGGGACAGCAGAGGGGGGGCTTTCTTT,CASSDRDSRGGAFF
TRBJ2-5,TRBV6-1,few,14,NA,TGTGCCAGCAGTGAATTAACAATACAAGAGACCCAGTACTTC,CASSELTIQETQYF
TRBJ1-5,TRBV19,NA,15,TRBD1,TGTGCCAGTAGTATCTCCCCGACAGGGGAATTGCCCCAGCATTTT,CASSISPTGELPQHF
TRBJ2-3,TRBV12-5,few,12,NA,TGTGCTAGTGGTTTAGAAAGAGATACGCAGTATTTT,CASGLERDTQYF
TRBJ2-2,TRBV6-1,few,15,NA,TGTGCCAGCAGAGCCGGGACACTGAACACCGGGGAGCTGTTTTTT,CASRAGTLNTGELFF
TRBJ2-7,TRBV7-6,NA,18,TRBD1,TGTGCCAGCAGCTTAGCGGGTAGCGGAACAGGGGGAGGCTACGAGCAGTACTTC,CASSLAGSGTGGGYEQYF
TRBJ1-3,TRBV11-3,NA,13,NA,TGTGCCAGCAGCCAGATTTGGGGAAACACCATATATTTT,CASSQIWGNTIYF
TRBJ2-3,TRBV6-1,NA,13,NA,TGTGCCAGCAGAGTGGACCGGCGGTATACGCAGTATTTT,CASRVDRRYTQYF
TRBJ2-1,TRBV27,NA,16,TRBD2,TGTGCCAGCAGTCCCTCCTGGCTAGCGGGAGTGAATGAGCAGTTCTTC,CASSPSWLAGVNEQFF
TRBJ1-2,TRBV12-3/TRBV12-4,NA,16,NA,TGTGCCAGCAGTTTAGGAGCCACCCGAATGGGCTATGGCTACACCTTC,CASSLGATRMGYGYTF
TRBJ1-2,TRBV7-9,NA,13,NA,TGTGCCAGCAGCTTAGCGTCGGAAGGAGGCTACACCTTC,CASSLASEGGYTF
TRBJ2-7,TRBV11-2,few,14,NA,TGTGCCAGCAGCACACAAGTCCATCCCTACGAGCAGTACTTC,CASSTQVHPYEQYF
TRBJ1-2,TRBV7-2,NA,15,NA,TGTGCCAGCAGGGGCGAGGGAGGCTTGAACTATGGCTACACCTTC,CASRGEGGLNYGYTF
TRBJ2-1,TRBV11-3,NA,14,NA,TGTGCCAGCGAGGAGGCTAGTCCCTCACCTGAGCAGTTCTTC,CASEEASPSPEQFF
TRBJ2-1,TRBV5-1,many,13,TRBD2,TGCGCCAGCAGCTTGATTCTCCGGGAGGGCAAGTTCTTC,CASSLILREGKFF
TRBJ1-6,TRBV5-1,many,18,TRBD1,TGCGCCAGCAGCCGAGGACAGGTTCGAAGCTCCTATAATTCACCCCTCCACTTT,CASSRGQVRSSYNSPLHF
TRBJ2-2,TRBV7-9,many,15,NA,TGTGCCAGCAGCCCCGACTATACACTCGGCGGGGAGCTGTTTTTT,CASSPDYTLGGELFF
TRBJ2-2,TRBV28,few,14,NA,TGTGCCAGCAGTCCTCAGGGGGGGCCCGGGGAGCTGTTTTTT,CASSPQGGPGELFF
TRBJ2-2,TRBV3-1,NA,15,TRBD2,TGTGCCAGCTGTCGGACTAGCGGGTCCACCGGGGAGCTGTTTTTT,CASCRTSGSTGELFF
TRBJ2-1,TRBV10-3,few,18,TRBD2,TGTGCCATCAGTGAGTCCCAGGTGGATAGCGGGAGAAGGAATGAGCAGTTCTTC,CAISESQVDSGRRNEQFF
TRBJ1-1,TRBV3-1,NA,16,TRBD1,TGTGCCAGCAGCCAACCTACAGGGGGCATAGGAACTGAAGCTTTCTTT,CASSQPTGGIGTEAFF
TRBJ2-2,TRBV12-3/TRBV12-4,NA,12,NA,TGTGCCAGCAGACTAGGGGTCGGGGAGCTGTTTTTT,CASRLGVGELFF
TRBJ1-2,TRBV3-1,few,16,NA,TGTGCCAGCAGCCGGACCTCAGGATCTGCTAACTATGGCTACACCTTC,CASSRTSGSANYGYTF
TRBJ1-6,TRBV7-8,NA,15,NA,TGTGCCAGCAGCCCGGGGACTTTTTATAATTCACCCCTCCACTTT,CASSPGTFYNSPLHF
TRBJ1-2,TRBV5-6,NA,13,TRBD1,TGTGCCAGCAGCGACGGACAGGGTGACGGCTACACCTTC,CASSDGQGDGYTF
TRBJ1-6,TRBV12-3/TRBV12-4,NA,14,NA,TGTGCCAGCAGCCAGGACAGCCCTAATTCACCCCTCCACTTT,CASSQDSPNSPLHF
TRBJ2-3,TRBV9,NA,12,NA,TGTGCCAGCAGCCTAGGGGAGCATACGCAGTATTTT,CASSLGEHTQYF
TRBJ2-1,TRBV5-1,many,13,NA,TGCGCCAGCAGCTTGCAGGGAAGCTATGAGCAGTTCTTC,CASSLQGSYEQFF
TRBJ2-1,TRBV5-1,few,20,TRBD1,TGCGCCAGCAGCTTGGGAGGGGTGTCGGACAGGACCATCTCCTACAATGAGCAGTTCTTC,CASSLGGVSDRTISYNEQFF
TRBJ2-2,TRBV7-2,once,14,NA,TGTGCCAGCAGTCGGGGACTCGGCACCGGGGAGCTGTTTTTT,CASSRGLGTGELFF
TRBJ2-1,TRBV5-1,many,15,TRBD1,TGCGCCAGCAGCTTCGGGACAGGGCCCTACAATGAGCAGTTCTTC,CASSFGTGPYNEQFF
TRBJ1-1,TRBV10-3,NA,14,TRBD1,TGTGCCATCACCCCGGACAGGGTGAACACTGAAGCTTTCTTT,CAITPDRVNTEAFF
TRBJ1-4,TRBV5-1,NA,14,TRBD1,TGCGCCAGCAGCTTGGCGGGACAGATTGAAAAACTGTTTTTT,CASSLAGQIEKLFF
TRBJ1-1,TRBV6-2/TRBV6-3,many,14,NA,TGTGCCAGCAGTTACTTCCACGAGAACACTGAAGCTTTCTTT,CASSYFHENTEAFF
TRBJ2-2,TRBV6-1,few,15,NA,TGTGCCAGCAGTGAGCAGTCTGAGAACACCGGGGAGCTGTTTTTT,CASSEQSENTGELFF
TRBJ1-1,TRBV10-3,once,13,TRBD1,TGTGCCATCAGACAGGGGTGGAACACTGAAGCTTTCTTT,CAIRQGWNTEAFF